A single sample gave rise to the 18 T cell receptor beta chains below, sequenced in a study of blood T cells in healthy people across ages. Together with a sample-barcoded 5' primer, a J-beta primer mix was included in a second PCR lasting roughly 6 to 12 cycles. TCRdb processed the 5' RACE reads anew with MiXCR; each CDR3 protein has one entry. The table lists roughly 1.4 million distinct CDR3 sequences, roughly 64% of them singletons. Specimen: blood. The receptors were gathered from a man younger than 35 in good health.

Only a few counts were recorded for this clonotype. This chain links TRBV11-1 with TRBJ2-4, with D perhaps matching TRBD1 (6 bases). Germline loops: CDR1 SGHAT, CDR2 FQDESV (reference sequence). The length of the CDR3 is 17 residues. The V and J ends lost 5 bases and 13 bases respectively, with 30 bases between them. Here the CDR3 DNA reads TGTGCCAGCAGCGATCACCCAAGGACAGATAAAAGTTTGGGGCAGTACTTC. As protein: CASSDHPRTDKSLGQYF. Combining the CDR3 with reference TRBV11-1 and TRBJ2-4 gives the whole variable domain EAEVAQSPRYKITEKSQAVAFWCDPISGHATLYWYRQILGQGPELLVQFQDESVVDDSQLPKDRFSAERLKGVDSTLKIQPAELGDSAMYLCASSDHPRTDKSLGQYFGAGTRLSVL.

This chain uses TRBV7-9 with TRBJ2-3; no clear D gene. Germline CDR1 and CDR2: SEHNR and FQNEAQ (reference sequence). Trimming removed 0 bases at V and 2 bases at J, with 9 bases between. The CDR3 runs to 15 residues. CDR3 DNA sequence: TGTGCCAGCAGCTTAGCGGGCAGAGCCACAGATACGCAGTATTTT. Translated, it gives CASSLAGRATDTQYF. Supplemented by reference TRBV7-9 and TRBJ2-3, the full variable domain reads DTGVSQNPRHKITKRGQNVTFRCDPISEHNRLYWYRQTLGQGPEFLTYFQNEAQLEKSRLLSDRFSAERPKGSFSTLEIQRTEQGDSAMYLCASSLAGRATDTQYFGPGTRLTVL.

The rearrangement joins TRBV28 to TRBJ2-6, with a possible D match to TRBD1 (6 bases). The CDR3 totals 17 residues. Per germline, CDR1 MDHEN and CDR2 SYDVKM. The V end was cut by 3 bases, the J end by 0 bases, with 12 bases between. The CDR3 loop is CASSFTGSPSGANVLTF. DNA of the CDR3: TGTGCCAGCAGTTTCACAGGGTCTCCCTCTGGGGCCAACGTCCTGACTTTC.

This rearrangement joins TRBV5-6 to TRBJ1-2, with 7 bases matching TRBD1. CDR3 length equals 17 residues. The trim removed 2 bases at V and 5 bases at J, leaving 15 bases unmatched. Germline CDR1 and CDR2: SGHDT and YYEEEE. CDR3 residues: CASSFPTGAQGDYGYTF. Written as DNA, the CDR3 is TGTGCCAGCAGCTTTCCCACAGGGGCTCAAGGGGATTATGGCTACACCTTC.

This chain joins TRBV27 and TRBJ2-7; the match to TRBD1 covers 8 bases. The CDR3 is 15 amino acids. The V gene's germline CDR1 is MNHEY and CDR2 SMNVEV (reference sequence). V was clipped by 3 bases and J by 1 base; unmatched bases: 5. CDR3 protein: CASSFGTGQSYEQYF. For the CDR3, the DNA is TGTGCCAGCAGTTTCGGGACAGGCCAATCCTACGAGCAGTACTTC.

This chain joins TRBV20-1 and TRBJ2-7; tentatively, D is TRBD1 (5 bases). Germline assignment: CDR1 DFQATT and CDR2 SNEGSKA (reference sequence). The ends were cut back, 3 bases at V and 3 bases at J, with 18 bases in the middle. The CDR3 is 15 amino acids. CDR3 DNA sequence: TGCAGTGCTAGTTTAGAGGCAGGGTCAGTCTACGAGCAGTACTTC. Translated, it gives CSASLEAGSVYEQYF.

The gene calls are TRBV12-3 or TRBV12-4 and TRBJ1-3; 7 bases agree with TRBD1. The CDR3 length is 15 residues. Unmatched junction bases numbered 3, after V lost 2 bases and J lost 2 bases. The CDR3 loop reads CASSLSGQAGNTIYF. The CDR3 bases are TGTGCCAGCAGTTTATCAGGACAGGCTGGAAACACCATATATTTT.

The chain couples TRBV6-2 or TRBV6-3 to TRBJ1-2; D possibly corresponds to TRBD1 (5 bases). The CDR3 covers 18 residues. V was trimmed by 2 bases and J by 11 bases, leaving 30 bases between them. Germline-derived CDR1 and CDR2 are MNHEY and SVGEGT. The CDR3 coding sequence is TGTGCCAGCAGTTACCGGGGACGGAAATTCAACGAGGCGCCAAGTTACACCTTC. Protein product: CASSYRGRKFNEAPSYTF.

The chain carries TRBV25-1 and TRBJ1-6; D uncertain. Germline loops: CDR1 MGHDK, CDR2 SYGVNS. V shed 2 bases and J shed 8 bases, with 10 bases lying between them. The CDR3 loop spans 14 amino acids. The CDR3 DNA is TGTGCCAGCAGTGAACTGGCGGCCGATTCACCCCTCCACTTT. Its translation: CASSELAADSPLHF. Full variable domain (outside the CDR3, taken from reference TRBV25-1 and TRBJ1-6): EADIYQTPRYLVIGTGKKITLECSQTMGHDKMYWYQQDPGMELHLIHYSYGVNSTEKGDLSSESTVSRIRTEHFPLTLESARPSHTSQYLCASSELAADSPLHFGNGTRLTVT.

The V gene is TRBV27, the J gene TRBJ2-4; D may be TRBD1 (6 bases). The CDR3 sequence is 16 residues long. Per germline, CDR1 MNHEY and CDR2 SMNVEV (reference sequence). V was shortened by 3 bases and J by 6 bases, with 18 bases between the two germline ends. Here the CDR3 reads CASSFSFRGTGNIQYF. Written as DNA, the CDR3 is TGTGCCAGCAGTTTCAGCTTCAGGGGAACGGGAAACATTCAGTACTTC.

This clonotype was seen a handful of times. V usage is TRBV7-2 and J usage is TRBJ2-2; no clear D gene. The V and J ends lost 5 bases and 6 bases respectively, with 4 bases between them. The CDR3 has 11 amino acids. Per the germline V gene, CDR1 is SGHTA and CDR2 is FQGNSA. The CDR3 loop is CASSPAGELFF. The DNA of the CDR3 is TGTGCCAGCAGCCCGGCCGGGGAGCTGTTTTTT.

This clonotype was seen once. The genes are TRBV2 and TRBJ1-4, with a weak D call TRBD1 (5 bases). The ends were cut back, 6 bases at V and 4 bases at J, with 12 bases in the middle. The CDR3 consists of 14 residues. CDR1 is SNHLY, CDR2 FYNNEI, per germline. CDR3 in amino acids: CASRTTVINEKLFF. The CDR3 DNA sequence: TGTGCCAGCAGGACGACAGTGATTAATGAAAAACTGTTTTTT.

The J gene is TRBJ2-3, the V gene TRBV20-1; TRBD2 agrees at 10 bases. The CDR3 loop spans 16 amino acids. V shed 4 bases, J shed 6 bases, and the junction held 13 bases outside the gene matches. Germline values: CDR1 DFQATT, CDR2 SNEGSKA (reference sequence). CDR3 in amino acids: CSAIEASGGPVDTQYF. The CDR3 DNA sequence: TGCAGTGCTATAGAGGCTAGCGGGGGACCGGTCGATACGCAGTATTTT.

J is TRBJ2-1 and V is TRBV11-2, with D possibly being TRBD1 (5 bases). The germline V gene encodes CDR1 SGHAT and CDR2 FQNNGV. The V gene lost 10 bases and the J gene lost 2 bases, with 12 bases spanning the gap. The CDR3 sequence is 13 residues long. The CDR3 coding sequence is TGTGCCACCAATGGGGCTACCTACAATGAGCAGTTCTTC. Translation gives CATNGATYNEQFF.

In DNA form, the CDR3 reads TGTGCCAGCAGTTGGGACAGGGGGTATCAGCCCCAGCATTTT. It translates to CASSWDRGYQPQHF. The V gene is TRBV2, the J gene TRBJ1-5, with 11 bases identical to TRBD1. The CDR3 length is 14 residues. The J segment lost 5 bases and the V segment lost 5 bases, leaving 2 bases of the junction unmatched. Germline CDR1 and CDR2: SNHLY and FYNNEI.

The genes are TRBV6-5 and TRBJ1-1; D possibly corresponds to TRBD1 (5 bases). Between the trimmed V and J ends, which lost 6 bases and 2 bases, there was a span of 13 bases. The CDR3 consists of 14 residues. Germline V gene lookup returns CDR1 MNHEY and CDR2 SVGAGI. Here the CDR3 reads CASSPHDSNTEAFF. For the CDR3, the DNA is TGTGCCAGCAGCCCCCACGACAGTAACACTGAAGCTTTCTTT.

The CDR3 reads CATVGNTGELFF. The CDR3 coding sequence is TGTGCCACCGTCGGGAACACCGGGGAGCTGTTTTTT. The rearrangement uses TRBV24-1 and TRBJ2-2; no firm D call. The CDR3 has 12 residues. The germline V and J ends were trimmed by 9 bases and 1 base, with 5 bases remaining between them. Germline CDR1 is KGHDR and CDR2 is SFDVKD.

The chain joins TRBV27 to TRBJ1-2; D perhaps matches TRBD1 (6 bases). The CDR3 extends over 16 amino acids. Germline CDR1 reads MNHEY; CDR2 reads SMNVEV (reference sequence). V lost 2 bases and J 0 bases, leaving 13 bases between the germline ends. CDR3 residues: CASSLMGGLPNYGYTF. The CDR3 DNA is TGTGCCAGCAGTTTAATGGGGGGCCTCCCTAACTATGGCTACACCTTC.